This T cell receptor (beta chain) was captured in a study of glioma-infiltrating T cells. Study-level findings and limits: Tissue and blood shared very few CDR3 sequences. Tissue-blood divergence was below expectation in non-neoplastic patients, above in gliomas.

TCR alpha and beta CDR3 regions were amplified from RNA using iRepertoire nested multiplex PCR. One-step reverse transcription and amplification started from approximately 100-400 ng of tissue mRNA or PBMC total RNA. TCRdb passed the multiplex PCR reads through MiXCR, listing each CDR3 protein once. Among more than 95,000 distinct CDR3 sequences, roughly 25% were seen once, and the ten largest hold over 12%. Comment on this clonotype: Its antigen remains unknown.

The CDR3 is 14 amino acids. Germline-derived CDR1 and CDR2 are LGHDT and YNNKEL (reference sequence). V gave up 1 base and J gave up 10 bases, with 11 bases separating them. V usage is TRBV3-1 and J usage is TRBJ1-6; tentatively, D is TRBD1 (5 bases). This TCR was recovered from a human donor with low-grade glioma or glioblastoma, undergoing nonglioma brain surgery, or in good health (not recorded which). Sequenced material: glioma tissue, nonneoplastic brain tissue, or PBMCs (not recorded which). The CDR3 spells CASSQGGTGSPLHF. The CDR3 nucleotides read TGTGCCAGCAGCCAAGGAGGGACGGGGTCACCCCTCCACTTT.